This T cell receptor (beta chain) was documented in a study of CD8+CD57+ T cells in acquired aplastic anemia. Study-wide background: Recorded DNA amounts for sorted CD4+ and CD8+ cells had an average of around 3 ug. Healthy donor sequencing depth: approximately 9.9 million CD4+, some 12 million CD8+ reads. The study, taken as a whole, reports: Significance was not reached for CD8+ Simpson's diversity between patients and controls. Roughly 30 was the count of CD8+ CDR3 sequences that patients shared with controls.

With respect to this clonotype: The antigen remains undetermined.

CDR3 and TCR beta VDJ profiling relied on a genomic DNA template. TCRdb independently ran MiXCR on the reads; one entry per CDR3 protein. This table has over 45,000 distinct CDR3 sequences, over 60% appearing once. This CDR3 has 15 residues. CDR1 is SGHRS and CDR2 is YFSETQ in the germline V gene. The V end was cut by 2 bases, the J end by 2 bases, with 8 bases between. The V call is TRBV5-1, the J call TRBJ2-6; possibly TRBD1 for D (6 bases). Specimen: sorted CD4+, CD8+, or CD8+CD57+ T cells (not recorded which) from PBMCs. The sequence was collected from a human donor in good health, serving as a control. The CDR3 nucleotides read TGCGCCAGCAGCTTTGGGGGCGCTGGGGCCAACGTCCTGACTTTC. As protein: CASSFGGAGANVLTF.